One and the same sample provided the 3 T cell receptor beta chains below, sequenced in a study of shared clonotypes between healthy human individuals. Sequenced by immunoSEQ multiplex PCR; TCRdb stores in-frame clones only, minus some. The table shows roughly 500,000 clones, with 90% to 97% occurring only once. Sequencing used naive CD4+ T cells sorted from blood. As to subset: CD45RA+ positively selected. These receptors came from a woman in her twenties or thirties in good health.

The V call is TRBV20-1, the J call TRBJ2-7; D not certain. With 5 bases removed from V and 3 bases from J, the gap between germline ends came to 8 bases. The CDR3 covers 11 residues. In germline, CDR1 is DFQATT, CDR2 SNEGSKA (reference sequence). CDR3 coding DNA: TGCAGTGCTCCTTACCTCTACGAGCAGTACTTC. It specifies CSAPYLYEQYF.

This CDR3 is CSVEGGRDRDNYGYTF. CDR3 bases: TGCAGCGTTGAAGGGGGGAGGGACAGGGATAACTATGGCTACACCTTC. The chain employs TRBV29-1 and TRBJ1-2; TRBD1 aligns across 9 bases. Trimming removed 1 base from V and 1 base from J; junction bases left unmatched: 7. The CDR3 spans 16 residues. The germline gives CDR1 SQVTM, CDR2 ANQGSEA.

This clone has a single count. The rearrangement joins TRBV15 to TRBJ2-5; D remains ambiguous. Germline V gene lookup returns CDR1 LNHNV and CDR2 YYDKDF (reference sequence). The length of the CDR3 is 13 residues. Trimming left V 1 base short and J 4 bases short, with 7 bases between. The DNA for the CDR3 is TGTGCCACCAGCAGAGCACCCCCAGAGACCCAGTACTTC. It translates to CATSRAPPETQYF.